This entry lists 2 T cell receptor beta chains sequenced from one sample in a study of T-cell memory formation after mild COVID-19. Via MiXCR, TCRdb re-called the 5' RACE reads, giving one row per CDR3 protein. The table has 140,000 to 150,000 distinct CDR3 sequences, 20% to 25% seen once. The sequenced sample was PBMCs or a T cell subset sorted from them (not recorded which). These receptor sequences come from an adult woman who had mild COVID-19 (a few samples of this study predate the infection). Cell type and time point are not known.

V gene TRBV20-1 combines with J gene TRBJ2-1; the match to TRBD1 covers 9 bases. In germline, CDR1 is DFQATT, CDR2 SNEGSKA (reference sequence). This CDR3 is 15 amino acids long. Trimming removed 4 bases from V and 5 bases from J; junction bases left unmatched: 9. CDR3 nucleotide sequence: TGCAGTGCTACCCCTTTGGGACAGGGACACAATGAGCAGTTCTTC. Encoded protein: CSATPLGQGHNEQFF.

The chain is built from TRBV6-5 and TRBJ2-2; possibly TRBD2 for D (5 bases). The CDR3 covers 16 residues. From germline, CDR1 is MNHEY and CDR2 SVGAGI. The V and J ends lost 6 bases and 0 bases respectively, with 14 bases between them. This CDR3 reads CASSPWAGANTGELFF. CDR3 coding DNA: TGTGCCAGCAGCCCCTGGGCGGGCGCGAACACCGGGGAGCTGTTTTTT.